This entry lists 15 T cell receptor beta chains sequenced from one sample in a study of blood T cell repertoires in COVID-19. The table came from immunoSEQ multiplex PCR; TCRdb's copy has only in-frame clones and leaves some out. This sample carries 25,000 to 35,000 clones, over 75% of them seen once, and the ten largest clones take around 8%. Material: peripheral blood. These receptors were collected from a man in his 60s with COVID-19, enrolled during active disease.

Written as DNA, the CDR3 is TGCAGCGTCGCCCCCGGGACAACCTACAATGAGCAGTTCTTC. Amino acid sequence: CSVAPGTTYNEQFF. J is TRBJ2-1 and V is TRBV29-1, with D perhaps matching TRBD1 (6 bases). The V gene lost 6 bases and the J gene lost 2 bases, with 14 bases spanning the gap. From germline, CDR1 is SQVTM and CDR2 ANQGSEA. The length of the CDR3 is 14 residues.

This clone is medium-sized in the sample. V is TRBV28 and J is TRBJ2-5; D remains ambiguous. V lost 4 bases and J 2 bases, leaving 17 bases between the germline ends. Looked up from germline, CDR1 is MDHEN and CDR2 is SYDVKM. This CDR3 has 16 amino acids. The CDR3 DNA reads as TGTGCCAGCAGTTCTACCCACCTGGCAGGTCAAGAGACCCAGTACTTC. It is translated as CASSSTHLAGQETQYF.

The V gene is TRBV2, the J gene TRBJ2-5; D is undetermined. V shed 5 bases and J shed 5 bases, with 6 bases lying between them. The CDR3 runs to 11 residues. The germline CDR1 and CDR2 sequences are SNHLY and FYNNEI. CDR3 coding DNA: TGTGCCAGCAGTTCTCTTGAGACCCAGTACTTC. It codes for CASSSLETQYF.

This clone was recorded only once. The chain employs TRBV27 and TRBJ2-7; 11 bases agree with TRBD1. This CDR3 contains 15 residues. The V gene's germline CDR1 is MNHEY and CDR2 SMNVEV (reference sequence). V gave up 5 bases and J gave up 0 bases; unmatched junction bases: 3. CDR3 sequence reads: CASSRTGGPSYEQYF. For the CDR3, the DNA is TGTGCCAGCAGTAGGACAGGGGGCCCCTCCTACGAGCAGTACTTC.

The chain carries TRBV6-1 and TRBJ1-3; D is perhaps TRBD1 (6 bases). V lost 1 base and J lost 4, with 11 bases in between. The V gene's germline CDR1 is MNHNS and CDR2 SASEGT. The CDR3 totals 15 residues. CDR3: CASSEVRGLGNTIYF. For the CDR3, the DNA is TGTGCCAGCAGTGAAGTCAGGGGATTGGGAAACACCATATATTTT.

V usage is TRBV27 and J usage is TRBJ1-1, with 11 bases identical to TRBD1. V shed 8 bases and J 3 bases; nucleotides not matched to a gene: 5. This CDR3 has 14 amino acids. Germline assignment: CDR1 MNHEY and CDR2 SMNVEV (reference sequence). The CDR3 DNA is TGTGCCAGCCTCGGACAGGGGGCGGACACTGAAGCTTTCTTT. Translating gives CASLGQGADTEAFF.

V and J are TRBV6-2 or TRBV6-3 and TRBJ2-7, with 10 bases fitting TRBD2. This CDR3 is built from 15 residues. Germline V gene lookup returns CDR1 MNHEY and CDR2 SVGEGT. With V trimmed by 6 bases and J by 1 base, 6 bases remained unmatched. The chain's CDR3 is CASSLGTSASYEQYF. DNA of the CDR3: TGTGCCAGCAGCCTTGGGACTAGCGCATCCTACGAGCAGTACTTC.

This clone was detected only once. The chain joins TRBV19 to TRBJ1-1, with D unresolved. This CDR3 region has 14 residues. V lost 3 bases and J lost 0, with 8 bases in between. Germline CDR1 and CDR2: LNHDA and SQIVND (reference sequence). The chain's CDR3 is CASSIGIMNTEAFF. In nucleotides, the CDR3 is TGTGCCAGTAGTATCGGTATCATGAACACTGAAGCTTTCTTT. Based on the CDR3 plus reference TRBV19 and TRBJ1-1, the full variable domain is DGGITQSPKYLFRKEGQNVTLSCEQNLNHDAMYWYRQDPGQGLRLIYYSQIVNDFQKGDIAEGYSVSREKKESFPLTVTSAQKNPTAFYLCASSIGIMNTEAFFGQGTRLTVV.

The V and J genes are TRBV5-1 and TRBJ1-2; 7 nucleotides line up with TRBD1. The CDR3 is 13 amino acids. CDR1 is SGHRS, CDR2 YFSETQ, per germline. J was trimmed by 8 bases and V by 0 bases; bases with no gene match: 4. The CDR3 DNA follows: TGCGCCAGCAGCTTGGGACAGGGACACGGCTACACCTTC. Residues: CASSLGQGHGYTF.

The rearrangement uses TRBV11-2 and TRBJ2-2, with D maybe TRBD1 (5 bases). Germline-derived CDR1 and CDR2 are SGHAT and FQNNGV. V was cut by 1 base and J by 3 bases, with 12 bases left in between. CDR3 length equals 16 residues. The CDR3 is CASSLGIGVDTGELFF. CDR3 in DNA: TGTGCCAGCAGCTTAGGGATAGGGGTAGACACCGGGGAGCTGTTTTTT.

This clone showed up just a few times. The chain joins TRBV5-1 to TRBJ2-7; D might be TRBD2 (6 bases). V lost 7 bases and J 3 bases, leaving 11 bases between the germline ends. The germline gives CDR1 SGHRS, CDR2 YFSETQ. The CDR3 is 12 residues long. DNA for the CDR3: TGCGCCAGCCGGGACTCCAACTACGAGCAGTACTTC. Amino acids: CASRDSNYEQYF.

V gene TRBV15 combines with J gene TRBJ2-1; a weak D match, TRBD1 (5 bases). Trimming pared 7 bases from V and 4 bases from J, leaving 14 bases between. This CDR3 has 14 amino acids. Germline CDR1 LNHNV, CDR2 YYDKDF (reference sequence). The CDR3 reads CATKNPGSYNEQFF. For the CDR3, the DNA is TGTGCCACCAAGAACCCAGGGTCTTACAATGAGCAGTTCTTC.

The CDR3 sequence: CASFNFRFSGNTIYF. For the CDR3, the DNA is TGTGCCAGCTTTAACTTCAGGTTCTCTGGAAACACCATATATTTT. The chain is built from TRBV7-9 and TRBJ1-3; unclear D gene. This CDR3 spans 15 amino acids. Trimming shortened V by 8 bases and J by 0 bases, and 14 bases separated the two germline ends. Germline CDR1 SEHNR, CDR2 FQNEAQ (reference sequence).

As for this clone: Distinct nucleotide sequences in the sample also encode this CDR3. The chain joins TRBV29-1 to TRBJ2-7; TRBD2 might be the D (6 bases). V was shortened by 1 base and J by 4 bases, with 14 bases between the two germline ends. The CDR3 runs 14 residues. Germline-derived CDR1 and CDR2 are SQVTM and ANQGSEA. CDR3 sequence (DNA): TGCAGCGTTGAAGTCGGTGGAGGGGTGTACGAGCAGTACTTC. It translates to CSVEVGGGVYEQYF.

This clone appeared a single time. This chain joins TRBV4-1 and TRBJ2-7, with a weak D call TRBD2 (5 bases). This CDR3 is built from 14 residues. The V and J ends lost 4 bases and 4 bases respectively, with 14 bases between them. Germline V gene sequence: CDR1 MGHRA, CDR2 YSYEKL. The CDR3 spells CASSRSNERYEQYF. Written as DNA, the CDR3 is TGCGCCAGCAGCCGGTCCAATGAGCGGTACGAGCAGTACTTC.